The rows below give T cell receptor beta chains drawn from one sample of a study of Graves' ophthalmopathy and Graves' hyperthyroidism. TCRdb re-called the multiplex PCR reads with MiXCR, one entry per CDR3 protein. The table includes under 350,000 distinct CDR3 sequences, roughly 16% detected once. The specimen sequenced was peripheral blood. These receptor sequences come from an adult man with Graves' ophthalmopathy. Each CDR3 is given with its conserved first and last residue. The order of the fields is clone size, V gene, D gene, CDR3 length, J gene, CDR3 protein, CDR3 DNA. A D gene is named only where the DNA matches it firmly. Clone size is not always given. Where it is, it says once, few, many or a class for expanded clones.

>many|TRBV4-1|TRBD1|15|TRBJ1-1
CASKFEGRGPTEAFF
TGCGCCAGCAAATTCGAGGGCAGGGGGCCTACTGAAGCTTTCTTT
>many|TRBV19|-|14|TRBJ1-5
CASSIGASNQPQHF
TGTGCCAGTAGTATAGGCGCCTCCAATCAGCCCCAGCATTTT
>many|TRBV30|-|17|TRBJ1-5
CAWSTHSMAIRGQPQHF
TGTGCCTGGAGTACACATTCCATGGCGATTCGGGGTCAGCCCCAGCATTTT
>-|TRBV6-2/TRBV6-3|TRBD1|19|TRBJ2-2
CASSHRQGQTFANTGELFF
TGTGCCAGCAGTCATCGACAGGGCCAAACTTTTGCGAACACCGGGGAGCTGTTTTTT
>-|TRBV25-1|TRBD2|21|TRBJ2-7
CASSPPHDTSGKRLNSYEQYF
TGTGCCAGCAGTCCACCCCACGATACTAGCGGGAAAAGGTTAAATTCCTACGAGCAGTACTTC
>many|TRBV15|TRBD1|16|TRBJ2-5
CATSRARDRARETQYF
TGTGCCACCAGCAGAGCGAGGGACAGGGCACGGGAGACCCAGTACTTC
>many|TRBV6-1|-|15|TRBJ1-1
CASSEPTMGGPEAFF
TGTGCCAGCAGTGAACCCACAATGGGGGGCCCTGAAGCTTTCTTT
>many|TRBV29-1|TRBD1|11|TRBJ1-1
CSVLGQGKAFF
TGCAGCGTTCTGGGACAGGGTAAAGCTTTCTTT
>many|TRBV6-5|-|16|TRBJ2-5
CASSQSIGTPGETQYF
TGTGCCAGCAGTCAATCGATAGGGACTCCCGGAGAGACCCAGTACTTC
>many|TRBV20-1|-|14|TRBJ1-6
CSARVGIYNSPLHF
TGCAGTGCTAGAGTAGGGATTTATAATTCACCCCTCCACTTT
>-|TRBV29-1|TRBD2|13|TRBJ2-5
CSVASGSTETQYF
TGCAGCGTTGCCAGCGGGAGCACGGAGACCCAGTACTTC
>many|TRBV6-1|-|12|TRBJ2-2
CASSRDIGELFF
TGTGCCAGCAGTCGGGACATCGGGGAGCTGTTTTTT
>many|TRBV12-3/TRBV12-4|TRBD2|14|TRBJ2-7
CASSLSGKPSWQYF
TGTGCCAGCAGTTTAAGCGGGAAGCCGAGTTGGCAGTACTTC
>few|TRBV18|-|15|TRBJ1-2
CASSRDGGHRYGYTF
TGTGCCAGCTCCCGGGACGGAGGGCATCGTTATGGCTACACCTTC
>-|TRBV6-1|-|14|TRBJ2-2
CASRNTGTAGELFF
TGTGCCAGCAGGAATACAGGGACTGCCGGGGAGCTGTTTTTT
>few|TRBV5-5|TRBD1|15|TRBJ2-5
CASSLVTGGGETQYF
TGTGCCAGCAGCTTGGTGACAGGGGGCGGGGAGACCCAGTACTTC
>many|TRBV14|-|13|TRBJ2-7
CASSGWADYEQYF
TGTGCCAGCAGCGGGTGGGCAGACTACGAGCAGTACTTC
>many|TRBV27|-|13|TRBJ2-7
CASSFGETGEQYF
TGTGCCAGCAGTTTCGGAGAGACGGGAGAGCAGTACTTC
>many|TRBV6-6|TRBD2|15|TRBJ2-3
CATKLAGASTDTQYF
TGTGCCACCAAACTAGCGGGGGCCAGCACAGATACGCAGTATTTT
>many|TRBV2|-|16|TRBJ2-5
CASSLQGFAVQETQYF
TGTGCCAGCAGTTTACAGGGATTTGCGGTCCAGGAGACCCAGTACTTC
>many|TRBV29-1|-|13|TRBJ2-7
CSGQGGDFGEQYF
TGCAGCGGACAGGGAGGGGACTTTGGGGAGCAGTACTTC
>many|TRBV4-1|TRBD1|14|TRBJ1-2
CASSRQGGGYGYTF
TGCGCCAGCAGCCGACAGGGTGGTGGATATGGCTACACCTTC
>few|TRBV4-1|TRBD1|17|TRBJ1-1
CASSHVLQGRRNTEAFF
TGCGCCAGCAGCCACGTCCTACAGGGGAGAAGGAACACTGAAGCTTTCTTT
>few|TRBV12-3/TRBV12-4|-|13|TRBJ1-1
CASSLTDNTEAFF
TGTGCCAGCAGTTTGACTGACAACACTGAAGCTTTCTTT
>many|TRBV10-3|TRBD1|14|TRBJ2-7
CAISKGQGLYEQYF
TGTGCCATCAGCAAGGGACAGGGGCTCTACGAGCAGTACTTC
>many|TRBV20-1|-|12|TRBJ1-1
CSAWKMNTEAFF
TGCAGTGCCTGGAAAATGAACACTGAAGCTTTCTTT
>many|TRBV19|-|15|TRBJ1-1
CASSTPGRQNTEAFF
TGTGCCAGTAGTACCCCGGGACGGCAGAACACTGAAGCTTTCTTT
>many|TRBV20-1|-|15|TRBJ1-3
CSARDTSEPGNTIYF
TGCAGTGCTAGAGATACTTCGGAACCTGGAAACACCATATATTTT
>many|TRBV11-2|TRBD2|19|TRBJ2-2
CASSLVLAGVYWDTGELFF
TGTGCCAGCAGCTTAGTACTAGCGGGAGTTTATTGGGACACCGGGGAGCTGTTTTTT
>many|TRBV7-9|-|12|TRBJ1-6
CASSLKESPLHF
TGTGCCAGCAGCTTAAAGGAGTCACCCCTCCACTTT
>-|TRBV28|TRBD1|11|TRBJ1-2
CAIRGGRGYIF
TGTGCCATCAGAGGGGGCAGGGGCTACATCTTC
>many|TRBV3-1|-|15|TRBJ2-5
CASSQGWTERDTQYF
TGTGCCAGCAGCCAAGGTTGGACAGAAAGAGATACCCAGTACTTC
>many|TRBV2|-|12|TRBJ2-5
CASSDDAGTQYF
TGTGCCAGCAGCGACGACGCTGGCACCCAGTACTTC
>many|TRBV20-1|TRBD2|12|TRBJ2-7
CSAAGAGYEQYF
TGCAGTGCAGCGGGAGCCGGCTACGAGCAGTACTTC
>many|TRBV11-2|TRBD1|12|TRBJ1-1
CASSFTGVRAFF
TGTGCCAGCAGTTTCACAGGGGTTAGGGCTTTCTTT
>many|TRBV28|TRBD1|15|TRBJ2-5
CASSSPGQGYETQYF
TGTGCCAGCAGTAGCCCGGGACAGGGGTACGAGACCCAGTACTTC
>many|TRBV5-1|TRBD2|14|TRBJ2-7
CASSSPGGAGEQYF
TGCGCCAGCAGCTCCCCGGGAGGGGCGGGCGAGCAGTACTTC
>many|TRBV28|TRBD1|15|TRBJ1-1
CASSFLGGRGTEAFF
TGTGCCAGCAGTTTCTTAGGGGGCCGAGGTACTGAAGCTTTCTTT
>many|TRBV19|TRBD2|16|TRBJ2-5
CASSRRLAGFLETQYF
TGTGCCAGTAGTAGAAGACTAGCGGGGTTCTTAGAGACCCAGTACTTC
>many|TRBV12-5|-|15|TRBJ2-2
CASGLGGHDTGELFF
TGTGCTAGTGGTTTGGGGGGGCACGACACCGGGGAGCTGTTTTTT
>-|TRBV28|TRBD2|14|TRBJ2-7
CASVGLAGRYEQYF
TGTGCCAGCGTAGGACTAGCGGGACGCTACGAGCAGTACTTC
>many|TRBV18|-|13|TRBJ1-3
CASSRDSGNTIYF
TGTGCCAGCAGTAGGGACTCTGGAAACACCATATATTTT
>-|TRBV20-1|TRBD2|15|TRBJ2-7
CSATGLAGVRYEQYF
TGCAGTGCTACTGGACTAGCGGGAGTCCGGTACGAGCAGTACTTC
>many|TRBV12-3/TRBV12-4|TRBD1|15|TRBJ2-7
CASRGAGTGTYEQYF
TGTGCCAGCAGGGGGGCCGGGACAGGGACCTACGAGCAGTACTTC
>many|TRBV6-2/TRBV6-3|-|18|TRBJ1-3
CAGSYSIQAGAFGNTIYF
TGTGCCGGCAGTTACTCGATCCAGGCAGGGGCATTTGGAAACACCATATATTTT
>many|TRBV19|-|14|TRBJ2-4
CASSESRAKNIQYF
TGTGCCAGTAGTGAGTCCCGAGCCAAAAACATTCAGTACTTC
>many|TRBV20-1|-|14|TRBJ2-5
CSAPPGEEWETQYF
TGCAGTGCCCCTCCCGGGGAGGAGTGGGAGACCCAGTACTTC
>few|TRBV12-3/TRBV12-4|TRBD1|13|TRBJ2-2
CASRGQGDGELFF
TGTGCCAGCAGGGGACAGGGCGACGGGGAGCTGTTTTTT
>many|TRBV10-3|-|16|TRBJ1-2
CAISEFRDGTNYGYTF
TGTGCCATCAGTGAGTTCCGGGACGGAACTAACTATGGCTACACCTTC
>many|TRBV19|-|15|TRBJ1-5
CASRGIRVNNQPQHF
TGTGCCAGTAGGGGGATCAGGGTGAACAATCAGCCCCAGCATTTT
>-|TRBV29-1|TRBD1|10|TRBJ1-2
CIVDRVGYIF
TGCATCGTGGACAGGGTTGGCTACATCTTC